These T cell receptor beta chains were read from a single sample in a study of OX40 agonist ivuxolimab in advanced cancers. The repertoire was sequenced with immunoSEQ multiplex PCR; TCRdb's copy has only in-frame clones and lacks some. The data hold approximately 63,000 clones, with less than 85% observed a single time. Specimen: CD4+ or CD8+ T cells sorted from blood, collected in a trial of the OX40 agonist ivuxolimab. Receptors were obtained from an adult with an advanced solid tumor such as melanoma, head and neck, liver or kidney cancer. Each CDR3 is given with its conserved first and last residue. A D gene is named only where the DNA matches it firmly. Expanded clones are given a class, and other clones once, few, many or no size at all.

j_gene	d_gene	abundance	v_gene	CDR3aa	CDR3nt
TRBJ2-5	TRBD2	-	TRBV19	CASQLAGGLETQYF	TGTGCCAGTCAGCTAGCGGGGGGACTGGAGACCCAGTACTTC
TRBJ2-7	-	-	TRBV7-8	CASSFSPPQGLTDEQYF	TGTGCCAGCAGCTTTTCACCCCCACAGGGTTTAACTGACGAGCAGTACTTC
TRBJ1-3	-	-	TRBV7-2	CASSLAGSSGNTIYF	TGTGCCAGCAGCTTAGCCGGGAGCTCTGGAAACACCATATATTTT
TRBJ2-7	-	-	TRBV5-1	CASSLVGGEYEQYF	TGCGCCAGCAGCTTGGTAGGGGGAGAATACGAGCAGTACTTC
TRBJ2-7	-	-	TRBV5-1	CASSSYRPSSQGSHEQYF	TGCGCCAGCAGCTCATACCGACCTTCGAGTCAGGGGTCCCACGAGCAGTACTTC
TRBJ2-7	-	-	TRBV10-3	CAISGDHTYEQYF	TGTGCCATCAGTGGTGACCACACCTACGAGCAGTACTTC
TRBJ2-1	-	-	TRBV9	CASSASADSSYNEQFF	TGTGCCAGCAGCGCATCAGCGGACAGCTCCTACAATGAGCAGTTCTTC
TRBJ2-7	TRBD2	-	TRBV29-1	CSVGGLGSYEQYF	TGCAGCGTTGGGGGACTAGGGTCCTACGAGCAGTACTTC
TRBJ2-7	-	-	TRBV5-6	CASSFDQGRNEQYF	TGTGCCAGCAGCTTTGACCAAGGGAGAAACGAGCAGTACTTC
TRBJ2-1	TRBD2	-	TRBV7-3	CASSLTSGASGRLNEQFF	TGTGCCAGCAGCTTAACCTCTGGGGCTAGCGGGAGGTTGAATGAGCAGTTCTTC
TRBJ2-5	TRBD2	-	TRBV25-1	CASGSGGDFQETQYF	TGTGCCAGCGGAAGTGGGGGGGACTTCCAAGAGACCCAGTACTTC
TRBJ2-3	-	-	TRBV10-3	CATRPGDFSTDTQYF	TGTGCCACCAGACCCGGGGATTTCTCCACAGATACGCAGTATTTT
TRBJ2-1	-	few	TRBV6-5	CASSYGRTSYNEQFF	TGTGCCAGCAGTTATGGGAGGACCTCCTACAATGAGCAGTTCTTC
TRBJ2-7	-	-	TRBV27	CASSYNRFYEQYF	TGTGCCAGCAGTTATAACAGGTTCTACGAGCAGTACTTC
TRBJ2-5	-	-	TRBV27	CASSLGWGETQYF	TGTGCCAGCAGTTTAGGGTGGGGAGAGACCCAGTACTTC
TRBJ1-3	-	once	TRBV28	CASSITGGSGNTIYF	TGTGCCAGCAGTATAACCGGGGGAAGTGGAAACACCATATATTTT
TRBJ2-7	TRBD2	-	TRBV6-1	CASSVQQGPQRGRYEQYF	TGTGCCAGCAGTGTACAGCAGGGCCCCCAGCGGGGACGATACGAGCAGTACTTC
TRBJ2-7	TRBD1	-	TRBV7-9	CASSLSADRVDYEQYF	TGTGCCAGCAGCTTGAGTGCCGACAGGGTCGACTACGAGCAGTACTTC
TRBJ2-3	TRBD2	-	TRBV4-3	CASSHSGRAGTDTQYF	TGCGCCAGCAGCCATAGCGGGAGGGCGGGCACAGATACGCAGTATTTT
TRBJ2-7	TRBD2	-	TRBV4-2	CASSLTELAGYEQYF	TGTGCCAGCAGCTTGACGGAACTAGCGGGGTACGAGCAGTACTTC
TRBJ1-1	-	-	TRBV7-9	CASSLTREKTEAFF	TGTGCCAGCAGCTTAACCCGCGAGAAGACTGAAGCTTTCTTT
TRBJ1-1	-	-	TRBV10-3	CAISFQAGTEAFF	TGTGCCATCAGTTTCCAGGCAGGGACTGAAGCTTTCTTT
TRBJ2-1	-	-	TRBV7-2	CASSGTESSYNEQFF	TGTGCCAGCAGCGGGACCGAGAGCTCCTACAATGAGCAGTTCTTC
TRBJ1-5	-	-	TRBV23-1	CASSHYSGGNQPQHF	TGCGCCAGCAGTCACTACTCCGGGGGCAATCAGCCCCAGCATTTT
TRBJ1-4	TRBD1	-	TRBV28	CASSPGGVEKLFF	TGTGCCAGCAGCCCAGGGGGAGTAGAAAAACTGTTTTTT
TRBJ1-1	TRBD1	-	TRBV29-1	CSVHQGVFSGAFF	TGCAGCGTGCACCAGGGGGTCTTTTCAGGGGCTTTCTTT
TRBJ2-2	TRBD1	-	TRBV6-5	CASSYRQGTNTGELFF	TGTGCCAGCAGTTACCGACAGGGGACGAACACCGGGGAGCTGTTTTTT
TRBJ2-7	-	-	TRBV7-9	CASSSFVLGSVYEQYF	TGTGCCAGCAGCTCGTTCGTCCTCGGGTCTGTTTACGAGCAGTACTTC
TRBJ1-1	-	-	TRBV30	CAWTRGNTEAFF	TGTGCCTGGACGCGGGGTAACACTGAAGCTTTCTTT
TRBJ1-6	-	once	TRBV4-3	CASSQDVPGSPSPLHF	TGCGCCAGCAGCCAAGATGTCCCCGGGTCCCCTTCACCCCTCCACTTT
TRBJ2-1	-	-	TRBV10-3	CAINAGLDYNEQFF	TGTGCCATCAATGCGGGGTTGGACTACAATGAGCAGTTCTTC
TRBJ2-7	-	few	TRBV7-3	CASSFSASGPYEQYF	TGTGCCAGCAGCTTTAGCGCGTCCGGCCCCTACGAGCAGTACTTC
TRBJ1-2	-	-	TRBV4-3	CASSQRDVKKYGYTF	TGCGCCAGCAGCCAAAGGGACGTGAAGAAATATGGCTACACCTTC
TRBJ1-6	-	-	TRBV28	CASSLTTGQPLHF	TGTGCCAGCAGTTTAACTACCGGGCAACCCCTCCACTTT
TRBJ2-7	TRBD2	-	TRBV5-1	CASSLGGTSGRAESPHEQYF	TGCGCCAGCAGCTTGGGGGGGACTAGCGGGAGGGCCGAGAGTCCCCACGAGCAGTACTTC
TRBJ2-6	TRBD1	-	TRBV5-6	CASSRRTGSGANVLTF	TGTGCCAGCAGCCGCCGGACAGGGTCTGGGGCCAACGTCCTGACTTTC
TRBJ2-5	TRBD2	-	TRBV7-2	CASMVQRGAQETQYF	TGTGCCAGCATGGTCCAGCGGGGGGCACAAGAGACCCAGTACTTC
TRBJ2-1	-	once	TRBV27	CASSLKGTGGHSYNEQFF	TGTGCCAGCAGTTTAAAGGGGACGGGGGGCCATTCCTACAATGAGCAGTTCTTC
TRBJ2-4	TRBD2	-	TRBV7-8	CASSPGRRLAGGRDIQYF	TGTGCCAGCAGCCCCGGTCGAAGACTAGCGGGGGGGCGTGACATTCAGTACTTC
TRBJ2-7	-	-	TRBV6-1	CASSLTDSYEQYF	TGTGCCAGCAGTTTAACCGATTCCTACGAGCAGTACTTC
TRBJ1-2	-	-	TRBV7-9	CASSPWPPRGENYGYTF	TGTGCCAGCAGCCCTTGGCCCCCGCGGGGAGAAAACTATGGCTACACCTTC